A single sample is the source of the 4 T cell receptor beta chains below, sequenced in a study of CD8 T cells in ankylosing spondylitis. These TCRs' antigens remain unknown. Study results and limitations: A motif in TCR beta, a set of roughly 8 highly homologous variants, appeared characteristic of ankylosing spondylitis blood.

TCRdb re-called the 5' RACE reads with MiXCR, one entry per CDR3 protein. The sample carries hundreds of thousands of distinct CDR3 sequences, around 11% recorded once. Sequencing was performed on blood, either unsorted or a sorted T cell fraction (not recorded which). Receptor source: a male donor with ankylosing spondylitis.

This clonotype was seen more than once but under ten times. The chain uses TRBV29-1 and TRBJ1-1; no definite D call. Trimming left V 4 bases short and J 3 bases short, with 9 bases between. Germline V gives CDR1 SQVTM, CDR2 ANQGSEA. The CDR3 is 12 residues long. The CDR3 reads CSVGADDTEAFF. The DNA for the CDR3 is TGCAGCGTTGGGGCGGATGACACTGAAGCTTTCTTT.

The chain links TRBV6-5 to TRBJ2-3; 9 nucleotides match TRBD1. Looked up from germline, CDR1 is MNHEY and CDR2 is SVGAGI. CDR3 length: 14 residues. Trimming cost V 1 base and J 5 bases; bases outside gene matches: 1. The CDR3 region has the DNA TGTGCCAGCAGTTACTTGGGACAGGGAGATACGCAGTATTTT. This encodes CASSYLGQGDTQYF.

This clonotype has just a few counts. The chain is built from TRBV20-1 and TRBJ2-7; TRBD1 aligns across 7 bases. The germline V gene encodes CDR1 DFQATT and CDR2 SNEGSKA (reference sequence). The CDR3 contains 18 residues. With 2 bases clipped from V and 1 base from J, the junction kept 17 bases outside the gene matches. CDR3 sequence reads: CSARSLDRETYWSYEQYF. The CDR3 region has the DNA TGCAGTGCTAGATCGCTTGACAGGGAAACCTACTGGTCCTACGAGCAGTACTTC.

This clonotype was observed at least ten times. The chain uses TRBV28 and TRBJ2-1; D unclear. Germline CDR1 MDHEN, CDR2 SYDVKM. V lost 4 bases, J lost 0 bases, and 10 bases lay in between. The length of the CDR3 is 15 residues. CDR3 coding DNA: TGTGCCAGCAGTTCTATCACAAGCTCCTACAATGAGCAGTTCTTC. This encodes CASSSITSSYNEQFF.